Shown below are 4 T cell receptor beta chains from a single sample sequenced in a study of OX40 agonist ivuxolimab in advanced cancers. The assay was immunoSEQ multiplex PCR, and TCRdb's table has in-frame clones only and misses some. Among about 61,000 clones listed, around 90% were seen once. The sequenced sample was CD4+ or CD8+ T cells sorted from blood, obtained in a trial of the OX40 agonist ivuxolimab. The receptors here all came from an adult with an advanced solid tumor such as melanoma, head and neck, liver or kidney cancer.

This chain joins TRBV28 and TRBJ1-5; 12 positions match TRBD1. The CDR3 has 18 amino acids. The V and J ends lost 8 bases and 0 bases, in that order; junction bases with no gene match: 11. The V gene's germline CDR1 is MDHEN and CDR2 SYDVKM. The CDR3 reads CASRRDRGPVDSNQPQHF. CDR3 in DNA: TGTGCCAGCCGTCGGGACAGGGGGCCAGTGGATAGCAATCAGCCCCAGCATTTT.

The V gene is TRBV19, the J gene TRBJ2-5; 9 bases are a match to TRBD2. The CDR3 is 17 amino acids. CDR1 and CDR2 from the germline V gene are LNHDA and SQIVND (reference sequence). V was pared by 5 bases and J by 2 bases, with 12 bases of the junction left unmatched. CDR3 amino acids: CASSLSAGGTRQETQYF. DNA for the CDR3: TGTGCCAGTAGTCTTTCAGCGGGGGGAACTCGTCAAGAGACCCAGTACTTC.

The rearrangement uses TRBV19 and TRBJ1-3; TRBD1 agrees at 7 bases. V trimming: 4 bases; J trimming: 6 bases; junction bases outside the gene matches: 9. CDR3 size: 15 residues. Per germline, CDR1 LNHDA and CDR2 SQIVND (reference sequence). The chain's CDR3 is CASSTPGQLENTIYF. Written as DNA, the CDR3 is TGTGCCAGTAGTACCCCGGGACAGCTGGAAAACACCATATATTTT.

The CDR3 sequence is CRVPDYGYTF. CDR3 DNA: TGCAGGGTCCCTGACTATGGCTACACCTTC. The gene calls are TRBV20-1 and TRBJ1-2; D gene unclear. CDR3 length: 10 residues. The V gene's germline CDR1 is DFQATT and CDR2 SNEGSKA (reference sequence).